The T cell receptor (beta chain) under discussion was sequenced for a study of T cells in Graves' hyperthyroidism and ophthalmopathy. Study-level results: The model identified upcoming ophthalmopathy a median around 6 months ahead of onset.

V was shortened by 4 bases and J by 9 bases, with 16 bases between the two germline ends. CDR1 SGHAT and CDR2 FQNNGV come from the germline V gene. The CDR3 is 14 residues long. RNA transcripts were the template for amplifying TCR beta CDR3 regions. The HTBI primer set served for first-round RT-PCR of the TCR CDR3. TCRdb analysed the multiplex PCR reads with MiXCR anew, one entry per CDR3 protein. Of roughly 500,000 distinct CDR3 sequences listed, about 45% are singletons. Researchers barred patients who had uncontrolled infection, other autoimmune disease, pregnancy or lactation. Thyroid ultrasound and orbital computed tomography, with clinical symptoms and serum thyroxine and TRAb, informed diagnoses. This clonotype was seen only once. What it recognizes is unknown.

The sample taken for sequencing was peripheral blood or thyroid tissue (not recorded which). This rearrangement joins TRBV11-2 to TRBJ1-5, with a weak D call TRBD1 (5 bases). The clonotype was recovered from an adult woman with Graves' disease, either hyperthyroidism or ophthalmopathy (not recorded which). CDR3 region: CASSSKQEPRPQHF. CDR3 bases: TGTGCCAGCAGCTCGAAACAGGAGCCCCGGCCCCAGCATTTT.